This T cell receptor beta chain was captured by sequencing in a study of blood T cell repertoires in COVID-19. Only in-frame clones appear in the TCRdb table, and some are missing; sequencing was by immunoSEQ multiplex PCR. The sample has about 110,000 clones, 84% seen once. This clone occurred once. This CDR3 contains 15 residues. The V segment lost 4 bases and the J segment 1 base; nucleotides outside the gene matches: 3. Germline values: CDR1 MGHRA, CDR2 YSYEKL. Sequencing input: peripheral blood. This receptor was identified in a woman aged 40-49 years with acute or convalescent COVID-19. The chain uses TRBV4-1 and TRBJ2-4; TRBD2 matches 8 bases. The CDR3 nucleotides are TGCGCCAGCAGCCTCCAGCGGGGGGCCAAAAACATTCAGTACTTC. This codes for CASSLQRGAKNIQYF.